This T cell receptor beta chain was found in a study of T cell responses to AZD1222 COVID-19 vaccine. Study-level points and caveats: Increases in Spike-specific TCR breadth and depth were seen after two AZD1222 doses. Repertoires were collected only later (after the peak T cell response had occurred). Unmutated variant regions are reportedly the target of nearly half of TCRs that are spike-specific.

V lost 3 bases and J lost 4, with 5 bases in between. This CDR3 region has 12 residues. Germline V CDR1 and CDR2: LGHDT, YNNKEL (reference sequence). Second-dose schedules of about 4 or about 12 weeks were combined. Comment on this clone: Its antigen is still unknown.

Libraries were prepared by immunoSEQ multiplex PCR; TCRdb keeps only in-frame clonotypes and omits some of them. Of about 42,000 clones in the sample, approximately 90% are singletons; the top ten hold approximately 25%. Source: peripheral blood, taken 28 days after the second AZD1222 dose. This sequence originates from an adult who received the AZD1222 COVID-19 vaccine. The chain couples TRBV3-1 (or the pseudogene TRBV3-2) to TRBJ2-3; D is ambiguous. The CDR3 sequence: CASSQGADTQYF. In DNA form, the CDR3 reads TGTGCCAGCAGCCAGGGTGCAGATACGCAGTATTTT.